The source of this T cell receptor beta chain is a study of blood T cell repertoires in COVID-19. Study background: Acute and convalescent COVID-19 samples came from the United States, Italy and Spain. T cells, B-cell-depleted T cells, or PBMCs supplied cDNA or gDNA.

In the original analysis: Estimated nucleated cell counts came from reference gene primer amplification. Using immunoSEQ multiplex PCR, the repertoire was profiled, and TCRdb retains in-frame clones only, with some absent. D and trimming come from the DNA, and the V and J calls and clone size come from that table. The sample includes under 150,000 clones, roughly 85% of them seen just once. This clone is deemed medium-sized. Specimen: peripheral blood. The sequence was collected from a man older than 75 with acute or convalescent COVID-19.

The CDR3 here is CAVQGFISSYEQYF. The CDR3 DNA reads as TGTGCCGTACAGGGGTTTATTAGCTCCTACGAGCAGTACTTC. The chain couples TRBV6-5 to TRBJ2-7; TRBD1 matches at 7 bases. The CDR3 is made up of 14 amino acids. The ends lost 11 bases at V and 0 bases at J; junction bases unmatched: 10. The V gene's germline CDR1 is MNHEY and CDR2 SVGAGI.